The 28 T cell receptor beta chains given below trace back to one sample, sequenced in a study of PD-1 blockade in classical Hodgkin lymphoma. Libraries were prepared by immunoSEQ multiplex PCR; TCRdb keeps only in-frame clonotypes and omits some of them. The table lists nearly 25,000 clones, about 90% of them singletons. Documented time point: newly diagnosed, previously untreated cHL patient sample. Purification of CD4+ T cells from thawed PBMCs was performed via magnetic negative selection. The specimen was CD4+ T cells from blood. Receptors originate from a human donor with classical Hodgkin lymphoma.

The rearrangement links TRBV27 to TRBJ2-2; no clear D. Between the trimmed V and J ends, which lost 1 base and 3 bases, there was a span of 6 bases. Germline CDR1 MNHEY, CDR2 SMNVEV (reference sequence). This CDR3 comprises 14 residues. The CDR3 protein is CASSLWQDTGELFF. As DNA, the CDR3 is TGTGCCAGCAGTTTATGGCAAGACACCGGGGAGCTGTTTTTT.

The J gene is TRBJ2-1, the V gene TRBV25-1; TRBD1 matches 8 bases. The CDR3 length is 16 residues. The junction had 10 bases not matched to a gene; V was cut back by 3 bases and J by 6 bases. Germline CDR1 and CDR2: MGHDK and SYGVNS. The CDR3: CASSDRGTGSFNEQFF. The DNA for the CDR3 is TGTGCCAGCAGTGACCGGGGGACAGGTTCGTTCAATGAGCAGTTCTTC.

The chain couples TRBV15 to TRBJ2-1; 7 nucleotides align to TRBD1. The CDR3 has 13 residues. CDR1 is LNHNV and CDR2 is YYDKDF in the germline V gene (reference sequence). The trim removed 0 bases at V and 12 bases at J, leaving 5 bases unmatched. In DNA form, the CDR3 reads TGTGCCACCAGCAGAGACAGGGGGTATGGGCAGTTCTTC. Encoded protein: CATSRDRGYGQFF.

The J gene is TRBJ2-1, the V gene TRBV12-5; D gene ambiguous. Trimming left V 5 bases short and J 6 bases short, with 11 bases between. Germline CDR1 reads LGHNT; CDR2 reads FRNRAP. The CDR3 has 13 amino acids. CDR3 DNA sequence: TGTGCTAGTGGTGACACCGGGCCCAATGAGCAGTTCTTC. It encodes CASGDTGPNEQFF.

The chain uses TRBV6-5 and TRBJ2-1; no clear D gene. V was trimmed by 0 bases and J by 11 bases, leaving 14 bases between them. Germline V CDR1 and CDR2: MNHEY, SVGAGI. The CDR3 is 14 amino acids. This CDR3 is CASSYSGTDVKQFF. As DNA, the CDR3 is TGTGCCAGCAGTTACTCCGGCACGGATGTGAAGCAGTTCTTC.

The chain combines TRBV18 with TRBJ1-1, with a weak D call TRBD1 (5 bases). The CDR3 length is 13 residues. Trimming removed 3 bases from V and 3 bases from J, with 8 bases in between. Germline V gene lookup returns CDR1 KGHSH and CDR2 LQKENI. The CDR3, as DNA: TGTGCCAGCTCACCCGAGGGGCACACTGAAGCTTTCTTT. It specifies CASSPEGHTEAFF. The whole variable domain, filled in from reference TRBV18 and TRBJ1-1, reads NAGVMQNPRHLVRRRGQEARLRCSPMKGHSHVYWYRQLPEEGLKFMVYLQKENIIDESGMPKERFSAEFPKEGPSILRIQQVVRGDSAAYFCASSPEGHTEAFFGQGTRLTVV.

The gene calls are TRBV7-7 and TRBJ2-5; D is perhaps TRBD2 (7 bases). Germline-derived CDR1 and CDR2 are SSHAT and FNYEAQ (reference sequence). The length of the CDR3 is 14 residues. Trimming took off 4 bases at V and 4 bases at J, with 13 bases between the two ends. The DNA for the CDR3 is TGTGCCAGCAGCTGGTCAGGGGAGGGAGAGACCCAGTACTTC. It translates to CASSWSGEGETQYF.

The genes are TRBV5-6 and TRBJ1-1, with D unresolved. The germline V gene has CDR1 SGHDT and CDR2 YYEEEE. The CDR3 has 14 amino acids. The V gene lost 0 bases and the J gene lost 6 bases, with 12 bases spanning the gap. The CDR3, as DNA: TGTGCCAGCAGCTTGGTCGTCGGGGAGGCTGAAGCTTTCTTT. This translates into CASSLVVGEAEAFF.

This clone was counted once. The chain is built from TRBV9 and TRBJ2-1, with D uncertain. Germline CDR1 SGDLS, CDR2 YYNGEE. This CDR3 spans 16 amino acids. Deletions cut 0 bases from V and 4 bases from J, with 14 bases between. The CDR3 coding sequence is TGTGCCAGCAGCGTAGAAGGTTCGCCCCCATACAATGAGCAGTTCTTC. Translated: CASSVEGSPPYNEQFF.

CDR3 nucleotides: TGTGCCAGCAGTGAATTTTACGGGAAAGACCAAGAGACCCAGTACTTC. Amino acids: CASSEFYGKDQETQYF. The chain is built from TRBV25-1 and TRBJ2-5, with D perhaps TRBD2 (5 bases). V lost 1 base, J lost 0 bases, and 12 bases lay in between. CDR3 length equals 16 residues. In germline, CDR1 is MGHDK, CDR2 SYGVNS.

This chain joins TRBV18 and TRBJ2-7; D tentatively fits TRBD1 or TRBD2 (5 bases each). The germline CDR1 and CDR2 sequences are KGHSH and LQKENI. Trimming took off 3 bases at V and 2 bases at J, with 17 bases between the two ends. The CDR3 runs 16 residues. CDR3 bases: TGTGCCAGCTCACCCGCCCTCTTTGGGGGAACCTACGAGCAGTACTTC. Translating gives CASSPALFGGTYEQYF.

This sequence joins TRBV7-6 and TRBJ2-3; D may be TRBD2 (6 bases). CDR3 length: 16 amino acids. The germline V gene encodes CDR1 SGHVS and CDR2 FNYEAQ. The ends were cut back, 0 bases at V and 0 bases at J, with 10 bases in the middle. The CDR3 loop is CASSLALGGSTDTQYF. The CDR3 region has the DNA TGTGCCAGCAGCTTAGCGCTCGGGGGAAGCACAGATACGCAGTATTTT.

This clone was recorded once. The chain joins TRBV4-1 to TRBJ2-1, with D uncertain. Trimming shortened V by 2 bases and J by 6 bases, and 17 bases separated the two germline ends. Germline V gives CDR1 MGHRA, CDR2 YSYEKL. This CDR3 is built from 16 residues. CDR3 nucleotide sequence: TGCGCCAGCAGCCAAACCTCCACCCCTACGGGCAATGAGCAGTTCTTC. Its protein is CASSQTSTPTGNEQFF.

This clone was seen once. The chain is built from TRBV5-1 and TRBJ2-7; D ambiguous. The CDR3 totals 14 residues. The germline V gene encodes CDR1 SGHRS and CDR2 YFSETQ. The ends were cut back, 0 bases at V and 2 bases at J, with 9 bases in the middle. CDR3 in amino acids: CASSLGHSTYEQYF. The CDR3, as DNA: TGCGCCAGCAGCTTGGGACACTCAACCTACGAGCAGTACTTC.

The rearrangement joins TRBV7-2 to TRBJ1-1; 11 bases align to TRBD1. Trimming took 11 bases from V and 5 from J; bases not matched to a gene: 16. CDR1 SGHTA and CDR2 FQGNSA come from the germline V gene. The CDR3 runs 16 residues. The CDR3, as DNA: TGTGCCGGAGGAACCATGCCGGGACAGGGGGTAACTGAAGCTTTCTTT. This sequence encodes CAGGTMPGQGVTEAFF.

The chain couples TRBV4-3 to TRBJ1-5; possibly TRBD1 for D (6 bases). V gave up 0 bases and J gave up 4 bases, with 13 bases separating them. The CDR3 contains 16 residues. CDR1 is LGHNA and CDR2 is YSLEER in the germline V gene. Written as DNA, the CDR3 is TGCGCCAGCAGCCAAGATCTCGGACAGACTAATCAGCCCCAGCATTTT. Encoded protein: CASSQDLGQTNQPQHF.

The chain is built from TRBV27 and TRBJ2-4; 7 nucleotides align to TRBD1. CDR3 length equals 16 residues. Germline V gene lookup returns CDR1 MNHEY and CDR2 SMNVEV (reference sequence). V dropped 2 bases and J dropped 3; count of bases not matched to a gene: 7. CDR3 amino acids: CASSLIGGWDKNIQYF. CDR3 nucleotide sequence: TGTGCCAGCAGTTTAATAGGGGGCTGGGACAAAAACATTCAGTACTTC.

V is TRBV7-8 and J is TRBJ2-5, with D perhaps matching TRBD1 or TRBD2 (6 bases each). The CDR3 runs 18 residues. CDR1 SGHVS and CDR2 FQNEAQ come from the germline V gene. Trimming left V 5 bases short and J 3 bases short, with 25 bases between. CDR3 region: CASSLLVTWGAGEETQYF. In DNA, the CDR3 is TGTGCCAGCAGCCTATTAGTGACCTGGGGGGCTGGAGAAGAGACCCAGTACTTC.

CDR3 protein: CASSERGYRTGGTGNTIYF. The CDR3, as DNA: TGCGCCAGCAGTGAGCGGGGGTACCGAACAGGGGGAACTGGAAACACCATATATTTT. This chain uses TRBV10-2 with TRBJ1-3, with 8 bases lining up with TRBD1. There are 19 residues in the CDR3. CDR1 WSHSY and CDR2 SAAADI come from the germline V gene. With V trimmed by 2 bases and J by 2 bases, 14 bases remained unmatched.

V gene TRBV25-1 combines with J gene TRBJ2-2; D is possibly TRBD2 (5 bases). V shed 3 bases and J shed 6 bases, with 14 bases lying between them. Germline V gene data show CDR1 as MGHDK and CDR2 as SYGVNS. The length of the CDR3 is 15 residues. CDR3 DNA: TGTGCCAGCAGTGACTGGGCCGGGGTTTCCGGGGAGCTGTTTTTT. This encodes CASSDWAGVSGELFF.

The chain employs TRBV30 and TRBJ2-1; the match to TRBD1 covers 9 bases. V lost 1 base and J lost 5; bases outside the gene matches: 3. The CDR3 consists of 14 residues. Germline CDR1 GTSNPN, CDR2 SVGIG (reference sequence). The CDR3: CAWSADRGNNEQFF. The DNA of the CDR3 is TGTGCCTGGAGTGCGGACAGGGGTAACAATGAGCAGTTCTTC.

This clone appeared once. The chain carries TRBV7-2 and TRBJ2-3; 9 positions agree with TRBD2. Germline trimming cut 5 bases from V and 6 bases from J; bases unmatched to any gene: 15. CDR3 size: 17 residues. Per germline, CDR1 SGHTA and CDR2 FQGNSA. CDR3 in amino acids: CASSRPRGGASVDTQYF. As DNA, the CDR3 is TGTGCCAGCAGCCGCCCCCGCGGGGGGGCATCAGTGGATACGCAGTATTTT.

This chain connects TRBV28 to TRBJ2-2, with D hard to call. V was clipped by 4 bases and J by 10 bases, with 10 bases between them. Germline loops: CDR1 MDHEN, CDR2 SYDVKM. The CDR3 totals 12 residues. Written as DNA, the CDR3 is TGTGCCAGCAGTTCTCCGGACGAGGAGCTGTTTTTT. This encodes CASSSPDEELFF. Using reference TRBV28 and TRBJ2-2 for the parts outside the CDR3, the full variable domain is DVKVTQSSRYLVKRTGEKVFLECVQDMDHENMFWYRQDPGLGLRLIYFSYDVKMKEKGDIPEGYSVSREKKERFSLILESASTNQTSMYLCASSSPDEELFFGEGSRLTVL.

This chain links TRBV7-9 with TRBJ2-2; D unresolved. This CDR3 is built from 14 residues. Germline V gene sequence: CDR1 SEHNR, CDR2 FQNEAQ (reference sequence). The V end lost 0 bases, the J end lost 0 bases, and 2 bases lay between the germline ends. The DNA for the CDR3 is TGTGCCAGCAGCTTAGCTCCGAACACCGGGGAGCTGTTTTTT. Protein product: CASSLAPNTGELFF.

V usage is TRBV19 and J usage is TRBJ1-4; D possibly corresponds to TRBD1 (5 bases). The CDR3 covers 15 residues. V dropped 1 base and J dropped 13 bases, with 19 bases sitting between them. Germline CDR1 and CDR2: LNHDA and SQIVND (reference sequence). CDR3 bases: TGTGCCAGTAGTATAGGTGACAGAGGCTTTAAACGACTGTTTTTT. Its protein product is CASSIGDRGFKRLFF.

The chain employs TRBV28 and TRBJ1-2; 7 nucleotides line up with TRBD1. The V gene's germline CDR1 is MDHEN and CDR2 SYDVKM. The CDR3 has 16 amino acids. Trimming removed 6 bases from V and 8 bases from J; junction bases left unmatched: 18. The CDR3 DNA sequence: TGTGCCAGCAGCACAACCTTGGGACAGCTACTTTACGGCTACACCTTC. Its translation is CASSTTLGQLLYGYTF.

The V and J genes are TRBV5-8 and TRBJ2-1; TRBD2 matches at 7 bases. V lost 6 bases and J lost 2; bases outside the gene matches: 8. CDR3 length equals 15 residues. Germline V gene lookup returns CDR1 SGHTS and CDR2 YDEGEE. The CDR3 region has the DNA TGTGCCAGCAACCAACTAGCGACCCCCTACAATGAGCAGTTCTTC. Translated: CASNQLATPYNEQFF.

CDR3 nucleotides: TGTGCCAGCAGCCCGCGGGACCTCGCATACTATGGCTACACCTTC. Translation: CASSPRDLAYYGYTF. V usage is TRBV7-9 and J usage is TRBJ1-2; possible D gene TRBD1, 5 bases. V dropped 5 bases and J dropped 3 bases, with 16 bases sitting between them. The CDR3 totals 15 residues. Germline loops: CDR1 SEHNR, CDR2 FQNEAQ (reference sequence).